The clone carrying this T cell receptor beta chain has only a few counts. Antigen unknown. TCRB transcripts that were expressed got sequenced, as all of the isolated RNA had been reverse transcribed. The table came from immunoSEQ multiplex PCR; TCRdb's copy has only in-frame clones and leaves some out. The sample holds 360,000 or so clones, 15% to 20% seen once. These data come from a study of beta chain features in type 1 diabetes. About the study: Comparable age, gender and cell yields were observed in patients relative to healthy donors.

One heparinised blood draw averaging approximately 0.11 L was given by each donor. Study outcomes and limitations: Reduced insertions and increased deletions marked VDJ junctions in type 1 diabetes patients.

This CDR3 contains 16 residues. The V end lost 2 bases, the J end lost 1 base, and 11 bases lay between the germline ends. The germline CDR1 and CDR2 sequences are SGHAT and FQNNGV. The chain uses TRBV11-2 and TRBJ2-2, with a possible D match to TRBD2 (5 bases). Sequencing was carried out using naive CD4+ T cells from blood. This receptor was obtained from a woman aged 18 to 35 in good health. The CDR3: CASSLTGILNTGELFF. The CDR3 DNA follows: TGTGCCAGCAGCTTAACCGGGATCTTGAACACCGGGGAGCTGTTTTTT.